This is a list of T cell receptor beta chains from one sample in a study of cytomegalovirus exposure and HLA in healthy donors. Sequencing was performed with immunoSEQ multiplex PCR; in TCRdb, only in-frame clones are kept and a portion is missing. The sample includes about 110,000 clones, 90% to 97% seen only once; the top ten take 0.67%. Sample: PBMCs. The receptor set was obtained from a woman between 18 and 30 years old in good health and CMV-seronegative. Both conserved end residues are part of each CDR3. Fields, in order: CDR3 protein, CDR3 DNA, V gene, D gene, J gene. The D gene is left open where the match is weak.

CASSFQTEANYGYTF | TGCGCCAGCAGCTTTCAGACAGAAGCTAACTATGGCTACACCTTC | TRBV4-1 | NA | TRBJ1-2
CASSPGQGATEAFF | TGTGCCAGCAGCCCGGGACAGGGGGCTACTGAAGCTTTCTTT | TRBV7-9 | TRBD1 | TRBJ1-1
CASRQGSAGANVLTF | TGTGCCAGTAGACAGGGAAGTGCTGGGGCCAACGTCCTGACTTTC | TRBV19 | NA | TRBJ2-6
CASSSDRAGNTIYF | TGTGCCAGCAGTTCCGACAGGGCTGGAAACACCATATATTTT | TRBV11-2 | TRBD1 | TRBJ1-3
CASSAYYTSGGEYNEQFF | TGTGCCAGCAGTGCCTACTATACTAGCGGGGGGGAGTACAATGAGCAGTTCTTC | TRBV25-1 | TRBD2 | TRBJ2-1
CASILGRANTEAFF | TGTGCCAGCATCTTGGGCAGGGCGAACACTGAAGCTTTCTTT | TRBV28 | NA | TRBJ1-1
CASRGTGYEKLFF | TGTGCCAGTCGAGGGACAGGGTATGAAAAACTGTTTTTT | TRBV19 | TRBD1 | TRBJ1-4
CASSSGTGIDYGYTF | TGTGCCAGCAGCTCTGGGACAGGGATCGACTATGGCTACACCTTC | TRBV14 | TRBD1 | TRBJ1-2
CASSTLEVSGGSTYEQYF | TGTGCCAGCAGTACCCTTGAAGTATCCGGCGGGTCTACCTACGAGCAGTACTTC | TRBV28 | NA | TRBJ2-7
CASSFRRGRGDEKLFF | TGTGCCAGCAGCTTTAGGAGGGGGCGGGGAGATGAAAAACTGTTTTTT | TRBV7-8 | TRBD1 | TRBJ1-4
CASSLTTGGFSYEQYF | TGTGCCAGCAGTTTGACGACAGGGGGCTTTTCCTACGAGCAGTACTTC | TRBV6-6 | TRBD1 | TRBJ2-7
CASSPAGGPRYNEQFF | TGTGCCAGCAGTCCAGCGGGGGGGCCTCGTTACAATGAGCAGTTCTTC | TRBV7-3 | TRBD2 | TRBJ2-1
CASSSQSTGDYGYTF | TGTGCCAGTAGTTCCCAATCGACAGGGGACTATGGCTACACCTTC | TRBV19 | TRBD1 | TRBJ1-2
CASSARSEQFF | TGTGCCAGCAGTGCTAGGAGTGAGCAGTTCTTC | TRBV6-5 | NA | TRBJ2-1
CASRNSIALEAFF | TGTGCCAGCAGGAACTCCATCGCCCTTGAAGCTTTCTTT | TRBV28 | NA | TRBJ1-1
CASTSTDTQYF | TGTGCCAGCACTAGCACAGATACGCAGTATTTT | TRBV6-6 | NA | TRBJ2-3